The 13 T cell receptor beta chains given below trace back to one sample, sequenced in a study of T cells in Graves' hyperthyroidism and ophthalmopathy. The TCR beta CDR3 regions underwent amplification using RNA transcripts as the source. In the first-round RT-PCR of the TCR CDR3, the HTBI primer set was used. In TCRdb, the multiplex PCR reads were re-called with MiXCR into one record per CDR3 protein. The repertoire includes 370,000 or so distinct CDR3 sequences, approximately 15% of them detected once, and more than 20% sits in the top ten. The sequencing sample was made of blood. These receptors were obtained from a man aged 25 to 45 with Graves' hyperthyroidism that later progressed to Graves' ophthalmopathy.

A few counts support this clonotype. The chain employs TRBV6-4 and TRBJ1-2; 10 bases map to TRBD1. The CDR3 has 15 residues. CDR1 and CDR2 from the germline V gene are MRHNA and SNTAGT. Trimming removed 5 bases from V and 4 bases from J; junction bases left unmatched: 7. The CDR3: CASSPDRGHGYGYTF. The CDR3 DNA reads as TGTGCCAGCAGTCCCGACAGGGGGCACGGCTATGGCTACACCTTC.

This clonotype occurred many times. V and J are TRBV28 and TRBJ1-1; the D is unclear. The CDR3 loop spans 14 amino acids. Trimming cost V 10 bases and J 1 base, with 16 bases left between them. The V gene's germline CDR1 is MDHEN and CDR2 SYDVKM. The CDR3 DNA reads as TGTGCCACCAACTGGAGGAACGGGAACACTGAAGCTTTCTTT. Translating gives CATNWRNGNTEAFF.

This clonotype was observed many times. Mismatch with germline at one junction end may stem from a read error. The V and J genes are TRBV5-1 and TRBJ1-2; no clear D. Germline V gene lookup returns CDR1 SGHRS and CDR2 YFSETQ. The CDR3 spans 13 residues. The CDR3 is CASSLVGNYGYTF. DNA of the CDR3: TGTGCCAGCAGCCTCGTCGGCAACTATGGCTACACCTTC.

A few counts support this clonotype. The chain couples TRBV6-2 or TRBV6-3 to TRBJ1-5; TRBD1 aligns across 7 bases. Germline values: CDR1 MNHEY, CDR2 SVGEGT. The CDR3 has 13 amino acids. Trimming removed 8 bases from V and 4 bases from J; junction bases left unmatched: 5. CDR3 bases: TGTGCCAGCCAGAAACAGGGGAATCAGCCCCAGCATTTT. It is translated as CASQKQGNQPQHF.

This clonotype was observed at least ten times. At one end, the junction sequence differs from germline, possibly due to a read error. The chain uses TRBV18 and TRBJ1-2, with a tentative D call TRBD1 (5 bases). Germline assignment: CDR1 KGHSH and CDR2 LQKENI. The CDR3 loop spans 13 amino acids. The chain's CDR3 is CVSSSASGNGYTF. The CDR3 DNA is TGTGTCAGCTCGTCCGCTTCAGGGAACGGCTACACCTTC.

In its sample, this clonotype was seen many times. The CDR3: CASSSPGRSSYEQYF. For the CDR3, the DNA is TGTGCCAGCAGTTCCCCGGGACGGAGCTCCTACGAGCAGTACTTC. The J gene is TRBJ2-7, the V gene TRBV12-3 or TRBV12-4; either TRBD1 or TRBD2 may supply D (5 bases each). The V end lost 4 bases, the J end lost 0 bases, and 13 bases lay between the germline ends. The CDR3 runs 15 residues.

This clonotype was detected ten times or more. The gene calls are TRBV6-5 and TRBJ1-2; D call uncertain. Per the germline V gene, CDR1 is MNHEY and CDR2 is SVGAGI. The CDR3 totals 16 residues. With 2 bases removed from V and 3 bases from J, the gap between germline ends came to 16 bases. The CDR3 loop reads CASSYLRKEDDYGYTF. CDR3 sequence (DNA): TGTGCCAGCAGTTACCTCAGGAAGGAGGATGACTATGGCTACACCTTC.

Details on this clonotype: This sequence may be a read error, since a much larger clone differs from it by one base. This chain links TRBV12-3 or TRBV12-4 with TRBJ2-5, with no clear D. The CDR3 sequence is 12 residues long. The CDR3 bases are TGTGCCAGCAGAGGCATCCAAGAGGCCCAGTACTTC. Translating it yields CASRGIQEAQYF.

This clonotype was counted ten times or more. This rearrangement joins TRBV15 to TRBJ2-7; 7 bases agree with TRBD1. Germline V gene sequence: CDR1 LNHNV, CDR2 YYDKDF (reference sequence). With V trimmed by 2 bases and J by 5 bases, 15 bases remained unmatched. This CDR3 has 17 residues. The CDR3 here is CATSRPSGTARSHEQYF. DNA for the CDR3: TGTGCCACCAGCAGACCCTCCGGGACAGCCCGTTCCCACGAGCAGTACTTC.

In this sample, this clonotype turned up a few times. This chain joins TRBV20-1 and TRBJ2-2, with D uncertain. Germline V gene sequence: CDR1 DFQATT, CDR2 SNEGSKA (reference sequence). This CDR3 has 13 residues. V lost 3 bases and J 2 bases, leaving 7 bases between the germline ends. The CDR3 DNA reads TGCAGTGCTAGTACTGAAAACACCGGGGAGCTGTTTTTT. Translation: CSASTENTGELFF.

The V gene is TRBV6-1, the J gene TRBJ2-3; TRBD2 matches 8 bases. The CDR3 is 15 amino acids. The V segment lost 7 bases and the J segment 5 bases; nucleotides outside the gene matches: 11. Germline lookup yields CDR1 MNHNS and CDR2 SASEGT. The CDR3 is CASKKRGPPEDTQYF. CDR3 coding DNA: TGTGCCAGCAAGAAGCGGGGGCCCCCCGAAGATACGCAGTATTTT.

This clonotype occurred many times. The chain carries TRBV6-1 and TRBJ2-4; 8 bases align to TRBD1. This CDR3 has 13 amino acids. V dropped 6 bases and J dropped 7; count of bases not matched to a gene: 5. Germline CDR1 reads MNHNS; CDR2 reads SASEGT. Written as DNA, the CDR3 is TGTGCCAGCAGCCCCTACAGGGGGAACATTCAGTACTTC. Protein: CASSPYRGNIQYF.

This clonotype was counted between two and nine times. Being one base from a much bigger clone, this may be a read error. The chain's CDR3 is CVSSDHGGRGNQPQHF. CDR3 bases: TGTGTCAGCAGTGATCATGGGGGACGGGGCAATCAGCCCCAGCATTTT. The V gene is TRBV6-1, the J gene TRBJ1-5; D might be TRBD1 (5 bases). The CDR3 spans 16 residues. Germline values: CDR1 MNHNS, CDR2 SASEGT.